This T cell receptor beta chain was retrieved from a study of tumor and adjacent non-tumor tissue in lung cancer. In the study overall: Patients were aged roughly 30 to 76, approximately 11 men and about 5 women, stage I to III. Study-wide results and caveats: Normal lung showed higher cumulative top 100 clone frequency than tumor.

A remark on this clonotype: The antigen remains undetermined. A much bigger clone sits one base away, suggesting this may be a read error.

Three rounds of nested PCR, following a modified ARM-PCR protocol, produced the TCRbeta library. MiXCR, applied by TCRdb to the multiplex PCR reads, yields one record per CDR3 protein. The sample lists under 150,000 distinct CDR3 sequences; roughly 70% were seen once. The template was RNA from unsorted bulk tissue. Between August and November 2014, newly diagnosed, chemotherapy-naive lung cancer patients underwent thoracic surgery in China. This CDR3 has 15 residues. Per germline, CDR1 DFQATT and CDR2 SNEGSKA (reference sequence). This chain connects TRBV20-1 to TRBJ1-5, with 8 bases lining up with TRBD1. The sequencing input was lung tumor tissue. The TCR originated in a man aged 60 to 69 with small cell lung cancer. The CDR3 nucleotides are TGCAGTGCTTGGACAGGGTGGGGAAGCAGTCAGCCCCAGCATTTT. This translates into CSAWTGWGSSQPQHF.